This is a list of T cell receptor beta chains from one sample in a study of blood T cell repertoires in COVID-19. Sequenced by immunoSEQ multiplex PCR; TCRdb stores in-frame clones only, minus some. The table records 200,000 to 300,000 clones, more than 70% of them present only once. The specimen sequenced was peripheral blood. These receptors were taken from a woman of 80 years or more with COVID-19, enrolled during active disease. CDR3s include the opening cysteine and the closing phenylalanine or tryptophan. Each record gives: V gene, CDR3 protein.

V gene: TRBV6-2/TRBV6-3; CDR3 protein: CASSYLGNQPQHF
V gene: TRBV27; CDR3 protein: CASSLRDRGIYEQYF
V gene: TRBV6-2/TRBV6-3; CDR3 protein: CASSPVRGLVNQPQHF
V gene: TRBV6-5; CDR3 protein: CASTQPQGNYGYTF
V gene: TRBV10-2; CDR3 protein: CASSEAGGTSGANVLTF
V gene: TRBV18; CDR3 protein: CASSSYGTGSEAFF
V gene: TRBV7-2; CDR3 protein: CASSFTAGGQGYTF
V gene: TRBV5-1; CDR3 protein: CASSLADGPGANVLTF
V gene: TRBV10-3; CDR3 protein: CAIRDSDLGQPQHF
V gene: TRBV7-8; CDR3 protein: CASSPVQGAGYGYTF
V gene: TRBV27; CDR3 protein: CASSLAGGLTGELFF
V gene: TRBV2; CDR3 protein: CASSELADTQYF
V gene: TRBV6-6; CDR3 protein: CASSFPSDTQYF
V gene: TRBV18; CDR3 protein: CASSPQSLGQGPNYTF
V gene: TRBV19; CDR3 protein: CASSIGTSGASTDTQYF
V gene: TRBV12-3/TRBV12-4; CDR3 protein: CASSRQKETQYF
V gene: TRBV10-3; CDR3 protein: CAISESGRPQHF
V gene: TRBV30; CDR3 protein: CAWRRGTATTYNSPLHF
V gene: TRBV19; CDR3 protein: CASRRAVFTEAFF
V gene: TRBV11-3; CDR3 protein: CASSPRHSNTGELFF
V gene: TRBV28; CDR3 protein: CASSSGTSGGLSYNEQFF
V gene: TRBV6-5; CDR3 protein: CASSSHGTEPFYEQYF
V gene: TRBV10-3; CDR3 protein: CAISESTQAYGYTF
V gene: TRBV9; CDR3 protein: CASSAGHRGNTEAFF
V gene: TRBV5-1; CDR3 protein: CASSLAGGVRTEAFF
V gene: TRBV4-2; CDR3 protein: CASSQAGTNVDTQYF
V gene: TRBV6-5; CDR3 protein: CAGTTVRAGNDGYTF
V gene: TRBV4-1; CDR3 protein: CASSYYYTSSNTEAFF
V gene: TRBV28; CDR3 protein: CASTSGYNEQFF
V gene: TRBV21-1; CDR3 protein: CASSTSFADRECDQPQHF
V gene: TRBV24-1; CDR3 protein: CATSDGTSGGSTDTQYF
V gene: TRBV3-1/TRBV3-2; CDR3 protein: CASKQSGTGDGYTF
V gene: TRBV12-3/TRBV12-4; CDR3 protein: CATQGTGVSEQYF
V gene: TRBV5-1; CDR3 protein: CASSLRTDRLDGYTF
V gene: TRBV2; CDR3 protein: CASKGVAEQYF
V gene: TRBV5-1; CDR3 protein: CASRADVEVNTEAFF
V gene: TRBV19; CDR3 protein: CASTTGQGAAYYGYTF
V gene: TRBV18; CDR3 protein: CASSPRTSATNEKLFF
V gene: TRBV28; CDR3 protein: CASSRQGARGNTIYF
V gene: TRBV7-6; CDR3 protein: CASSLVVYEQFF
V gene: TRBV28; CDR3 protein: CASSPSKGVNTEAFF
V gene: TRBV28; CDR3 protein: CASTGRASNYGYTF